This T cell receptor (beta chain) was identified in a study of blood T cell repertoires in COVID-19. On the study more broadly: Whether acute or convalescent, the COVID-19 samples came from the United States, Italy and Spain.

The CDR3 is 18 residues long. Trimming took 3 bases from V and 8 from J; bases not matched to a gene: 16. Germline V lookup: CDR1 SGHAT, CDR2 FQNNGV. Enrolled during active infection, Seattle patients were then followed longitudinally. Per the study methods: Reference gene primer amplification gave nucleated cell count estimates. Profiling relied on immunoSEQ multiplex PCR, and the TCRdb table lists in-frame clones only, not all of them. V, J and clone size are taken as reported in that table, and D and trimming were inferred from the DNA itself. Of approximately 75,000 clones listed, around 80% are singletons.

Input material: peripheral blood. The chain is built from TRBV11-2 and TRBJ2-3, with 11 bases matching TRBD2. The receptor was derived from a man between 45 and 60 years old with COVID-19, enrolled during active disease. CDR3 protein: CASSFSPGPGLAEGTQYF. The CDR3 bases are TGTGCCAGCAGCTTCTCCCCAGGGCCGGGACTAGCGGAAGGTACGCAGTATTTT.